These T cell receptor beta chains were read from a single sample in a study of blood T cell repertoires in COVID-19. Using immunoSEQ multiplex PCR, the repertoire was profiled, and TCRdb retains in-frame clones only, with some absent. The table has about 200,000 clones, about four fifths seen once. Input material: peripheral blood. All receptors come from a woman aged 45-59 years with active or convalescent COVID-19. Each CDR3 is given without its conserved first and last residue. A D gene is named only where the DNA matches it firmly.

d_gene,v_gene,j_gene,CDR3aa
NA,TRBV11-2,TRBJ1-4,ASSLEVEEKLF
NA,TRBV9,TRBJ1-2,ASSLWTDPTYGYT
NA,TRBV6-6,TRBJ1-1,ASSYLAVAF
TRBD1,TRBV4-1,TRBJ1-3,ASSQGTGHSGNTIY
NA,TRBV9,TRBJ2-3,ASSFSSADTQY
NA,TRBV28,TRBJ1-1,ASSLPGGQAF
TRBD1,TRBV5-1,TRBJ2-7,ASSLAGQGNEQY
NA,TRBV19,TRBJ1-2,ASSSLDSRGYT
NA,TRBV19,TRBJ1-1,ASSIGQFGTEAF
TRBD1,TRBV24-1,TRBJ1-2,ATSDFTGGYGYT
TRBD2,TRBV5-6,TRBJ2-1,ASSQYGLAGGQF
NA,TRBV19,TRBJ2-3,ASSTGLGDTQY
NA,TRBV3-1/TRBV3-2,TRBJ1-5,ASSQQGSGNQPQH
NA,TRBV6-5,TRBJ2-2,ASNLGPGLGELF
TRBD2,TRBV7-2,TRBJ2-5,ASSFSARTSGGVETQY
NA,TRBV18,TRBJ2-6,ASSPERVSGANVLT
NA,TRBV3-1/TRBV3-2,TRBJ1-1,ASSFGQTEAF
TRBD1,TRBV28,TRBJ1-5,ASSPPPTGTLPQH
TRBD1,TRBV12-3/TRBV12-4,TRBJ2-1,ASSFQQGEQF
NA,TRBV6-7,TRBJ2-1,ASSSLTGSYNEQF
TRBD2,TRBV24-1,TRBJ2-1,ATSDFLAGGYNEQF
TRBD1,TRBV29-1,TRBJ2-4,SVHRGAKNIQY
NA,TRBV6-5,TRBJ1-3,ASSYGAGRAGNTIY
NA,TRBV11-2,TRBJ2-1,ASSSGQLNEQF
TRBD2,TRBV14,TRBJ2-7,ASSQNPRLAGGGEQY
TRBD2,TRBV5-1,TRBJ2-3,ASSFAGGEQY
TRBD1,TRBV19,TRBJ2-5,ASSTTGGGQETQY
TRBD1,TRBV24-1,TRBJ2-5,ATSDWGTGKRETQY
TRBD1,TRBV5-6,TRBJ2-3,ASSIGTGSVIDTQY
NA,TRBV9,TRBJ2-3,ASSVGGGYTDTQY
NA,TRBV3-1/TRBV3-2,TRBJ1-2,ASSQGGGYGYT
NA,TRBV7-2,TRBJ2-1,ASSLGLISYNEQF
TRBD1,TRBV6-1,TRBJ1-3,ASSEEGGVGNTIY
TRBD2,TRBV28,TRBJ2-1,ASSAAGGPGNEQF
NA,TRBV5-6,TRBJ1-5,ASSLGGSNQPQH
NA,TRBV29-1,TRBJ2-5,SVVQASETQY
TRBD1,TRBV5-5,TRBJ1-2,ASSFGQGNYGYT
TRBD1,TRBV5-1,TRBJ2-2,ASSPTGTGGPGELF
NA,TRBV7-6,TRBJ1-6,ASSLLSTGTSSYNSPLH
NA,TRBV6-1,TRBJ1-4,ASSDLIGGEKLF
NA,TRBV23-1,TRBJ1-4,ANPRFTNEKLF
TRBD2,TRBV27,TRBJ2-1,ASSLSGGGEQF
NA,TRBV30,TRBJ2-7,AWSRRVLPYEQY
NA,TRBV29-1,TRBJ2-7,SVGSAYEQY
TRBD2,TRBV11-2,TRBJ2-1,ASSFTIGTSGRNNEQF
TRBD1,TRBV19,TRBJ1-5,ASSADRGGNQPQH
NA,TRBV9,TRBJ1-2,ASSVSGSRGYT
TRBD1,TRBV6-5,TRBJ1-2,ASSYLPGGAYGYT
TRBD1,TRBV9,TRBJ2-7,ASTRDRGLPKCGEQY
TRBD1,TRBV29-1,TRBJ1-2,SVWRRDRWGYT
NA,TRBV28,TRBJ1-2,ASRPTPAYGYT
TRBD2,TRBV5-4,TRBJ2-1,ASSLSSGSHNEQF
NA,TRBV5-1,TRBJ2-3,ASSPSDRRPSTDTQY
NA,TRBV7-6,TRBJ1-1,ASSLEGRAF
NA,TRBV2,TRBJ2-7,ASGRDATYEQY